Sequencing of this T cell receptor (beta chain) was carried out in a study of control samples from healthy donors and cancer patients. The repertoire was sequenced with immunoSEQ multiplex PCR; TCRdb's copy has only in-frame clones and lacks some. The sample has approximately 99,000 clones; approximately 84% are singletons. This CDR3 region has 15 residues. The V and J ends lost 5 bases and 4 bases, in that order; junction bases with no gene match: 3. The germline V gene has CDR1 MNHEY and CDR2 SMNVEV (reference sequence). The clonotype originates from a man between 18 and 29 years old in good health. The sample taken for sequencing was blood. V usage is TRBV27 and J usage is TRBJ1-6; 9 nucleotides line up with TRBD1. Here the CDR3 reads CASSHGQGYNSPLHF. DNA of the CDR3: TGTGCCAGCAGTCATGGACAGGGGTATAATTCACCCCTCCACTTT.